This TCR beta chain was documented in a study of blood T cell repertoires in COVID-19. Study in general: Donors in the United States, Italy and Spain gave samples during acute or convalescent COVID-19.

The table came from immunoSEQ multiplex PCR; TCRdb's copy has only in-frame clones and leaves some out. The sample carries a few hundred thousand clones, around 88% recorded once. Donors in Cohort 3 counted as recovered after two negative PCRs, clearance, or symptom resolution. Germline values: CDR1 DFQATT, CDR2 SNEGSKA (reference sequence). The trim removed 6 bases at V and 6 bases at J, leaving 3 bases unmatched. The CDR3 runs to 11 residues. This TCR was recovered from a woman in her twenties or thirties who had recovered from COVID-19. The sequenced sample was PBMCs or T cells enriched from blood (not recorded which). This sequence joins TRBV20-1 and TRBJ1-2, with TRBD1 identical over 8 bases. This CDR3 is CSAWTGNGYTF. DNA for the CDR3: TGCAGTGCCTGGACAGGGAATGGCTACACCTTC.